There are a few counts of the clone carrying this T cell receptor beta chain. Its matching antigen is unknown. V shed 5 bases and J shed 0 bases, with 14 bases lying between them. CDR3 length: 16 residues. The source of the sample is a study of T cells in Graves' hyperthyroidism and ophthalmopathy. About the study: At the time of initial diagnosis and before any treatment, peripheral blood was collected.

Exclusion criteria comprised uncontrolled infection, other autoimmune disease, pregnancy or lactation. Amplified regions were TCR beta CDR3 sequences from RNA transcripts. RT-PCR in the first round (using the HTBI primer set) targeted the TCR CDR3. TCRdb re-called the multiplex PCR reads through MiXCR, storing one row per CDR3 protein. The sample lists under 550,000 distinct CDR3 sequences, 20% seen once, with about half in the top ten. General study findings and limits: In the blood, most expanded thyroid clonotypes above 0.001 appeared as well. Using 13 V-J features, a model discriminated ophthalmopathy from stable hyperthyroidism.

J is TRBJ1-5 and V is TRBV12-3 or TRBV12-4; no clear D. This TCR was sampled from a man in his forties with Graves' ophthalmopathy. The sample was blood. The CDR3 DNA is TGTGCCAGCAGTGAACAGAGTCTCTATAGCAATCAGCCCCAGCATTTT. Translation gives CASSEQSLYSNQPQHF.